Sequencing of this TCR beta chain was carried out in a study of CD8+ T cells in alopecia areata. Regarding treatment: oral pan-JAK inhibitor, 5-10 mg twice daily. V lost 4 bases, J lost 3 bases, and 4 bases lay in between. Germline V gives CDR1 MDHEN, CDR2 SYDVKM. This CDR3 spans 11 amino acids. Extracted RNA was reverse transcribed into cDNA, the sequencing template. The table came from immunoSEQ multiplex PCR; TCRdb's copy has only in-frame clones and leaves some out. Counted here are roughly 190,000 clones, 60% occurring once; the ten biggest clones make up approximately 0.93%. Regarding this clone: Within the sample, other DNA sequences also encode this same CDR3.

The chain is built from TRBV28 and TRBJ2-7; D is unresolved. The TCR was taken from a human donor with alopecia areata. This specimen consisted of CD4+ T cells sorted from blood, obtained at week 24, from a patient treated with tofacitinib. The CDR3 DNA reads TGTGCCAGCAGTTCGAACTACGAGCAGTACTTC. This codes for CASSSNYEQYF.